These 26 T cell receptor beta chains were all obtained from the same sample, sequenced in a study of cytomegalovirus exposure and HLA in healthy donors. With 60 Vbeta and 13 Jbeta primers, the PCR was carried out. The assay was immunoSEQ multiplex PCR, and TCRdb's table has in-frame clones only and misses some. Found here are under 200,000 clones, 79% of them singletons; the top ten hold 2.1%. The sequenced sample consisted of PBMCs. These receptors originate from a man aged 40-55 years in good health and CMV-seronegative.

The chain uses TRBV9 and TRBJ2-7; 10 nucleotides line up with TRBD2. The V gene's germline CDR1 is SGDLS and CDR2 YYNGEE. The CDR3 covers 16 residues. Trimming took 0 bases from V and 6 from J; bases not matched to a gene: 9. The CDR3 region has the DNA TGTGCCAGCAGCGTAGCTATGCTAGCGGGAGACTCCGAGCAGTACTTC. Its protein is CASSVAMLAGDSEQYF.

CDR3 sequence (DNA): TGTGCCAGCAGCACCAAGGTAGCGGGAGGCCACACCGGGGAGCTGTTTTTT. It yields the protein CASSTKVAGGHTGELFF. The genes are TRBV5-6 and TRBJ2-2; 10 nucleotides match TRBD2. The CDR3 is made up of 17 amino acids. Germline V CDR1 and CDR2: SGHDT, YYEEEE. V lost 4 bases to trimming and J lost 3 bases; unmatched junction nucleotides: 9.

In its sample, this clone was seen once. This chain connects TRBV18 to TRBJ1-5; D unclear. Per germline, CDR1 KGHSH and CDR2 LQKENI. The CDR3 spans 12 residues. With 4 bases removed from V and 6 bases from J, the gap between germline ends came to 7 bases. The CDR3 DNA reads as TGTGCCAGCTCACAAGGGAGTCAGCCCCAGCATTTT. It translates to CASSQGSQPQHF. The full variable domain, its missing parts supplied by reference TRBV18 and TRBJ1-5, is NAGVMQNPRHLVRRRGQEARLRCSPMKGHSHVYWYRQLPEEGLKFMVYLQKENIIDESGMPKERFSAEFPKEGPSILRIQQVVRGDSAAYFCASSQGSQPQHFGDGTRLSIL.

The V call is TRBV30, the J call TRBJ2-3, with 9 positions matching TRBD1. Per the germline V gene, CDR1 is GTSNPN and CDR2 is SVGIG (reference sequence). J was trimmed by 2 bases and V by 3 bases; bases with no gene match: 6. CDR3 size: 15 residues. The CDR3 loop reads CAWSSQGAVTDTQYF. Here the CDR3 DNA reads TGTGCCTGGAGCTCACAGGGGGCCGTCACAGATACGCAGTATTTT.

This chain uses TRBV28 with TRBJ1-2; TRBD1 is a possible D gene (5 bases). Deletions cut 7 bases from V and 4 bases from J, with 16 bases between. This CDR3 has 14 amino acids. CDR1 and CDR2 from the germline V gene are MDHEN and SYDVKM. The CDR3 DNA reads as TGTGCCAGCACCCAGGGTTCAAAGGTCTATGGCTACACCTTC. Amino acid sequence: CASTQGSKVYGYTF.

The V and J genes are TRBV6-1 and TRBJ2-5, with D tentatively TRBD2 (5 bases). This CDR3 contains 12 residues. CDR1 MNHNS and CDR2 SASEGT come from the germline V gene. Trimming shortened V by 3 bases and J by 10 bases, and 12 bases separated the two germline ends. CDR3 coding DNA: TGTGCCAGCAGTGAGCCGTCCGAGGGCCAGTACTTC. Residues: CASSEPSEGQYF.

This clone was observed a single time. The chain links TRBV7-2 to TRBJ2-7, with D perhaps matching TRBD1 (6 bases). CDR3 length equals 16 residues. The V end lost 6 bases, the J end lost 3 bases, and 21 bases lay between the germline ends. The V gene's germline CDR1 is SGHTA and CDR2 FQGNSA. CDR3 DNA sequence: TGTGCCAGCAGAAATAACGTGGCACAGGGTGACTACGAGCAGTACTTC. Encoded protein: CASRNNVAQGDYEQYF.

The rearrangement links TRBV30 to TRBJ2-7; a weak D match, TRBD2 (5 bases). CDR1 and CDR2 (germline): GTSNPN, SVGIG (reference sequence). The CDR3 is made up of 15 amino acids. The V gene lost 7 bases and the J gene lost 5 bases, with 24 bases spanning the gap. Here the CDR3 reads CASSPPGKYRDEQYF. CDR3 coding DNA: TGTGCCTCCAGCCCCCCCGGGAAATATCGAGACGAGCAGTACTTC.

The sample holds a few counts of this clone. The J gene is TRBJ2-1, the V gene TRBV9, with 10 bases identical to TRBD2. The CDR3 is 16 amino acids. Germline CDR1 reads SGDLS; CDR2 reads YYNGEE. V lost 0 bases, J lost 8 bases, and 8 bases stayed unmatched. The CDR3 nucleotides are TGTGCCAGCAGCGTAGAGGCAGCGGGAGGGAACTATGAGCAGTTCTTC. Encoded protein: CASSVEAAGGNYEQFF. Full variable domain (rest looked up from reference TRBV9 and TRBJ2-1): DSGVTQTPKHLITATGQRVTLRCSPRSGDLSVYWYQQSLDQGLQFLIQYYNGEERAKGNILERFSAQQFPDLHSELNLSSLELGDSALYFCASSVEAAGGNYEQFFGPGTRLTVL.

The chain carries TRBV12-2 and TRBJ2-7; TRBD2 is the table's D call, not checked against the DNA. TRBV12-2 is marked as a pseudogene. This CDR3 contains 14 residues. The CDR3 DNA is TGTGCAAGTCGCTCTCCGGCGGGTACCGACGAGCAGTACTTC. It translates to CASRSPAGTDEQYF.

This chain uses TRBV28 with TRBJ1-2; 11 bases are shared with TRBD1. With 6 bases clipped from V and 10 bases from J, the junction kept 10 bases outside the gene matches. This CDR3 spans 14 amino acids. Germline values: CDR1 MDHEN, CDR2 SYDVKM. The CDR3 DNA reads as TGTGCCAGCAGCCCTGAGTGGACAGGGGGCGACTACACCTTC. Encoded protein: CASSPEWTGGDYTF.

This chain connects TRBV28 to TRBJ2-1, with 7 bases matching TRBD2. The junction had 8 bases not matched to a gene; V was cut back by 1 base and J by 2 bases. CDR1 and CDR2 (germline): MDHEN, SYDVKM. The CDR3 has 17 amino acids. The CDR3 reads CASSLSGMAGAYNEQFF. The CDR3 DNA reads TGTGCCAGCAGTTTATCGGGTATGGCGGGAGCCTACAATGAGCAGTTCTTC.

The chain combines TRBV5-1 with TRBJ2-1, with 14 positions matching TRBD2. V lost 3 bases to trimming and J lost 6 bases; unmatched junction nucleotides: 5. CDR1 is SGHRS, CDR2 YFSETQ, per germline. This CDR3 spans 16 amino acids. The CDR3 nucleotides read TGCGCCAGCAGCTGGACCGGGACTAGCGGGAGCAATGAGCAGTTCTTC. Translated: CASSWTGTSGSNEQFF. The full variable domain, completed using reference TRBV5-1 and TRBJ2-1, is KAGVTQTPRYLIKTRGQQVTLSCSPISGHRSVSWYQQTPGQGLQFLFEYFSETQRNKGNFPGRFSGRQFSNSRSEMNVSTLELGDSALYLCASSWTGTSGSNEQFFGPGTRLTVL.

This clone has only a few counts. This chain uses TRBV7-2 with TRBJ2-5; 8 nucleotides align to TRBD2. The CDR3 is made up of 15 amino acids. The germline gives CDR1 SGHTA, CDR2 FQGNSA. Germline trimming cut 5 bases from V and 3 bases from J; bases unmatched to any gene: 8. The CDR3 coding sequence is TGTGCCAGCAGCGCAAGGGCGGGGGGTAAAGAGACCCAGTACTTC. Translation gives CASSARAGGKETQYF.

This clone was found once. The rearrangement links TRBV6-5 to TRBJ2-1; 8 bases fit TRBD2. Trimming at V came to 10 bases and at J to 0 bases, leaving 8 bases not matched to a gene. The CDR3 contains 15 residues. Germline V gene lookup returns CDR1 MNHEY and CDR2 SVGAGI. CDR3 region: CATTPGTSSYNEQFF. The CDR3 DNA reads TGTGCCACCACTCCGGGGACTAGCTCCTACAATGAGCAGTTCTTC.

V gene TRBV6-6 combines with J gene TRBJ2-2; perhaps TRBD2 as D (6 bases). V was pared by 5 bases and J by 4 bases, with 17 bases between. CDR1 is MNHNY and CDR2 is SVGAGI in the germline V gene (reference sequence). This CDR3 is 16 amino acids long. Here the CDR3 DNA reads TGTGCCAGCAGTCTCTCCGGAGGGAGAAGCACCGGGGAGCTGTTTTTT. Translation gives CASSLSGGRSTGELFF.

This clone was seen only a few times. The V call is TRBV5-1, the J call TRBJ2-2; 9 bases match TRBD1. Germline V lookup: CDR1 SGHRS, CDR2 YFSETQ. Unmatched junction bases numbered 1, after V lost 0 bases and J lost 4 bases. The CDR3 has 15 amino acids. In nucleotides, the CDR3 is TGCGCCAGCAGCTTGGGGGACAGGGTCACCGGGGAGCTGTTTTTT. This gives the protein CASSLGDRVTGELFF. The entire variable domain, with the rest obtained from reference TRBV5-1 and TRBJ2-2, is as follows: KAGVTQTPRYLIKTRGQQVTLSCSPISGHRSVSWYQQTPGQGLQFLFEYFSETQRNKGNFPGRFSGRQFSNSRSEMNVSTLELGDSALYLCASSLGDRVTGELFFGEGSRLTVL.

The CDR3 DNA is TGTGCCAGCAGCAGGGGGCTGGAGCAGTACTTC. Residues: CASSRGLEQYF. The J gene is TRBJ2-7, the V gene TRBV11-3, with 7 bases identical to TRBD1. Germline V gives CDR1 SGHNT, CDR2 YENEEA. J gave up 7 bases and V 5 bases, and 2 bases lay outside the gene matches. The CDR3 has 11 residues.

This clone was seen a single time. This chain uses TRBV7-2 with TRBJ1-2, with a possible D match to TRBD1 (6 bases). The V and J ends lost 3 bases and 7 bases respectively, with 15 bases between them. This CDR3 contains 14 residues. CDR1 SGHTA and CDR2 FQGNSA come from the germline V gene. CDR3 residues: CASSLGSGERGYTF. The CDR3 DNA reads TGTGCCAGCAGCTTGGGCTCAGGGGAGCGTGGCTACACCTTC.

This clone has a single count. The rearrangement joins TRBV6-5 to TRBJ2-2; D ambiguous. The CDR3 consists of 14 residues. Germline loops: CDR1 MNHEY, CDR2 SVGAGI. V shed 3 bases and J shed 4 bases, with 9 bases lying between them. In DNA form, the CDR3 reads TGTGCCAGCAGTTATAGTGAGGTCACCGGGGAGCTGTTTTTT. Encoded protein: CASSYSEVTGELFF.

The V gene is TRBV9, the J gene TRBJ2-1, with 9 positions matching TRBD2. Germline CDR1 reads SGDLS; CDR2 reads YYNGEE. The CDR3 spans 16 residues. J lost 5 bases, V lost 4 bases, and 10 bases had no gene match. CDR3 DNA: TGTGCCAGCAGCACTAGAGGGACTAGCCTCAACAATGAGCAGTTCTTC. It encodes CASSTRGTSLNNEQFF.

This chain joins TRBV7-8 and TRBJ2-7; 14 positions match TRBD2. This CDR3 is 18 amino acids long. The V gene end was trimmed by 3 bases and the J gene end by 3 bases; junction bases not matched to a gene: 10. Germline loops: CDR1 SGHVS, CDR2 FQNEAQ. CDR3 in DNA: TGTGCCAGCAGCTTTGGGGGCGGGACTAGCGGGAGTTACTACGAGCAGTACTTC. Translated, it gives CASSFGGGTSGSYYEQYF.

V and J are TRBV2 and TRBJ1-2; possibly TRBD1 for D (5 bases). Germline CDR1 SNHLY, CDR2 FYNNEI. This CDR3 has 13 residues. V was cut by 4 bases and J by 8 bases, with 14 bases left in between. The CDR3 DNA sequence: TGTGCCAGCAGTGCCACGGTGCAGGGAGGCTACACCTTC. This encodes CASSATVQGGYTF.

As for this clone: A read error may produce the germline difference seen at one junction end. Here the CDR3 reads CASSPRDTPGANGLTF. CDR3 nucleotide sequence: TGTGCCAGCAGCCCCCGGGACACCCCAGGGGCCAACGGCCTGACTTTC. V and J are TRBV5-4 and TRBJ2-6, with TRBD1 as a possible D gene (6 bases). This CDR3 is built from 16 residues. Germline CDR1 reads SGHNT; CDR2 reads YYREEE (reference sequence). Filled out from reference TRBV5-4 and TRBJ2-6, the complete variable domain reads ETGVTQSPTHLIKTRGQQVTLRCSSQSGHNTVSWYQQALGQGPQFIFQYYREEENGRGNFPPRFSGLQFPNYSSELNVNALELDDSALYLCASSPRDTPGANGLTFGAGSRLTVL.

V usage is TRBV27 and J usage is TRBJ2-3, with 10 bases fitting TRBD2. V shed 5 bases, J shed 0 bases, and the junction held 8 bases outside the gene matches. Germline loops: CDR1 MNHEY, CDR2 SMNVEV (reference sequence). The CDR3 contains 17 residues. The CDR3 region has the DNA TGTGCCAGCAGTGTTACCCGGACTAGCGGTAGCACAGATACGCAGTATTTT. Amino acid sequence: CASSVTRTSGSTDTQYF.

The chain is built from TRBV7-6 and TRBJ2-1; TRBD2 matches 8 bases. The CDR3 loop spans 11 amino acids. J was trimmed by 14 bases and V by 6 bases; bases with no gene match: 6. Germline assignment: CDR1 SGHVS and CDR2 FNYEAQ. The CDR3 nucleotides read TGTGCCAGCAGATCGGGGCGGGAGGAGTTCTTC. It yields the protein CASRSGREEFF.